In its sample, the clone carrying this T cell receptor beta chain was seen once. The record originates from a study of blood T cell repertoires in COVID-19. Overall study context: The samples span acute and convalescent COVID-19 from the United States, Italy and Spain. Sources were T cells, B-cell-depleted T cells, or PBMCs; the material itself was cDNA or gDNA.

Original processing methods: Reference gene primer amplification yielded estimated nucleated cell counts. TCRdb keeps only in-frame clones here, not all; method: immunoSEQ multiplex PCR. V and J calls and clone size are copied from that table; D and trimming were computed from the DNA. The top ten clones hold 3% to 3.5% of a sample with about 59,000 clones, 79% of them seen once. The CDR3 contains 17 residues. CDR1 LNHNV and CDR2 YYDKDF come from the germline V gene (reference sequence). V lost 2 bases and J lost 7; bases outside the gene matches: 12. V is TRBV15 and J is TRBJ2-1, with 9 bases identical to TRBD1. The sample comprised peripheral blood. This receptor was taken from a man aged 60 to 75 with acute or convalescent COVID-19. Written as DNA, the CDR3 is TGTGCCACCAGCAGACCATGGACTGGACAGGGGATGAATGAGCAGTTCTTC. As protein: CATSRPWTGQGMNEQFF.